A selection of T cell receptor beta chains follows, all from one sample in a study of blood T cell repertoires in COVID-19. TCRdb's table, derived via immunoSEQ multiplex PCR, lists solely in-frame clones and lacks some. The table includes 75,000 to 95,000 clones, 80% to 90% detected once. Sequencing was done on a sample of peripheral blood. Receptors were obtained from a human donor in a cohort sampled during active COVID-19. Each CDR3 is given with its conserved first and last residue. A D gene is named only where the DNA matches it firmly. Clone size appears in some rows only: once, few, many, or a class for an expanded clone.

TRBD1 TRBJ2-6 NA TRBV6-5 CASSLDRGSGANVLTF TGTGCCAGCAGTTTAGACAGGGGCTCTGGGGCCAACGTCCTGACTTTC
TRBD1 TRBJ2-5 few TRBV2 CASSGGTGGRETQYF TGTGCCAGCAGTGGCGGAACAGGGGGTCGAGAGACCCAGTACTTC
NA TRBJ1-1 NA TRBV28 CASSFSGANTEAFF TGTGCCAGCAGTTTTTCAGGGGCGAACACTGAAGCTTTCTTT
NA TRBJ2-6 NA TRBV28 CASSSVPSGANVLTF TGTGCCAGCAGCTCGGTCCCCTCTGGGGCCAACGTCCTGACTTTC
TRBD2 TRBJ2-1 NA TRBV4-1 CASSQNPGLDRYEQFF TGCGCCAGCAGCCAAAACCCGGGACTAGATCGGTATGAGCAGTTCTTC
NA TRBJ1-3 NA TRBV5-1 CASSLAAGDGNTIYF TGCGCCAGCAGTCTCGCCGCCGGGGATGGAAACACCATATATTTT
NA TRBJ2-3 NA TRBV7-8 CASTSRGFTDTQYF TGTGCCAGCACCAGCAGGGGTTTCACAGATACGCAGTATTTT
NA TRBJ1-5 NA TRBV19 CASDDKNLYQPQHF TGTGCCAGCGACGACAAGAACCTTTATCAGCCCCAGCATTTT
NA TRBJ2-3 few TRBV3-1/TRBV3-2 CASSQDRFTDTQYF TGTGCCAGCAGCCAAGATAGATTCACAGATACGCAGTATTTT
TRBD2 TRBJ2-4 NA TRBV9 CASSVAGRDIQYF TGTGCCAGCAGCGTAGCGGGGAGGGACATTCAGTACTTC
TRBD2 TRBJ2-1 NA TRBV10-3 CAVGTSGGQNNEQFF TGTGCCGTCGGGACTAGCGGGGGGCAAAACAATGAGCAGTTCTTC
TRBD2 TRBJ2-7 NA TRBV7-8 CASSPRDYRSYEQYF TGTGCCAGCAGCCCCCGGGACTACAGGTCCTACGAGCAGTACTTC
NA TRBJ2-7 NA TRBV29-1 CSVLKGLEQYF TGCAGCGTATTAAAGGGGCTCGAGCAGTACTTC
TRBD1 TRBJ1-5 NA TRBV6-6 CATWGRAGGGNQPQHF TGTGCCACCTGGGGCCGTGCAGGGGGCGGCAATCAGCCCCAGCATTTT
NA TRBJ2-1 NA TRBV10-2 CASSADEQFF TGCGCCAGCAGTGCGGATGAGCAGTTCTTC
NA TRBJ2-7 NA TRBV5-4 CASSFIPRDGPLNEQYF TGTGCCAGCAGCTTTATCCCCAGGGATGGCCCCCTTAACGAGCAGTACTTC
NA TRBJ2-1 once TRBV6-4 CASSGELASEQFF TGTGCCAGCAGTGGCGAACTAGCTAGTGAGCAGTTCTTC
TRBD2 TRBJ2-2 NA TRBV24-1 CATSVGRTGELFF TGTGCCACCAGTGTCGGGAGGACCGGGGAGCTGTTTTTT
NA TRBJ1-1 NA TRBV29-1 CSVVSDGGEAFF TGCAGCGTTGTAAGTGACGGGGGTGAAGCTTTCTTT
TRBD2 TRBJ2-5 NA TRBV27 CASSPRRGGGPTGYEETQYF TGTGCCAGCAGTCCTAGGCGCGGCGGGGGACCGACGGGATACGAGGAGACCCAGTACTTC
NA TRBJ1-1 NA TRBV5-8 CASSPWGGTEAFF TGTGCCAGCTCCCCTTGGGGGGGCACTGAAGCTTTCTTT
NA TRBJ1-1 NA TRBV24-1 CATSDSTGNTEAFF TGTGCCACCAGTGATTCCACAGGGAACACTGAAGCTTTCTTT
NA TRBJ1-2 NA TRBV10-3 CAISESTGGDYGYTF TGTGCCATCAGTGAGTCAACGGGGGGGGACTATGGCTACACCTTC
NA TRBJ2-2 NA TRBV19 CASRRATTGELFF TGTGCCAGTAGGCGAGCGACCACCGGGGAGCTGTTTTTT
NA TRBJ1-3 NA TRBV2 CASTSSGNTIYF TGTGCCAGCACGAGCTCTGGAAACACCATATATTTT
NA TRBJ1-2 once TRBV5-1 CASSRGERVANYGYTF TGCGCCAGCAGCCGCGGGGAGAGGGTAGCTAACTATGGCTACACCTTC
NA TRBJ2-3 NA TRBV5-6 CASSLVGSRLSTDTQYF TGTGCCAGCAGCTTGGTTGGCAGCAGGCTTAGCACAGATACGCAGTATTTT
TRBD1 TRBJ1-5 NA TRBV18 CASSYNSGGSNQPQHF TGTGCCAGCTCCTATAACTCAGGGGGCAGCAATCAGCCCCAGCATTTT
TRBD2 TRBJ2-5 NA TRBV2 CASSLQTSGRAAGAETQYF TGTGCCAGCAGTCTCCAGACTAGCGGGAGGGCCGCGGGTGCGGAGACCCAGTACTTC
TRBD1 TRBJ2-1 NA TRBV11-3 CASSFDRDNEQFF TGTGCCAGCAGTTTTGACAGGGACAATGAGCAGTTCTTC
TRBD2 TRBJ2-5 NA TRBV3-1/TRBV3-2 CASSQLAGEETQYF TGTGCCAGCAGCCAACTAGCGGGAGAAGAGACCCAGTACTTC
NA TRBJ2-5 NA TRBV27 CASSFGGGETQYF TGTGCCAGCAGTTTCGGTGGAGGCGAGACCCAGTACTTC
TRBD1 TRBJ1-1 NA TRBV28 CASSSRTGSTAFF TGTGCCAGCAGTTCACGGACAGGCTCGACGGCTTTCTTT
NA TRBJ1-2 few TRBV3-1/TRBV3-2 CASSQERGWGGYTF TGTGCCAGCAGCCAAGAAAGAGGGTGGGGTGGCTACACCTTC
NA TRBJ2-6 NA TRBV28 CASSLLSTQGVGANVLTF TGTGCCAGCAGTTTATTGTCCACACAGGGAGTTGGGGCCAACGTCCTGACTTTC
TRBD2 TRBJ2-1 NA TRBV24-1 CATSDLGLAGDNEQFF TGTGCCACCAGTGACCTGGGGCTAGCGGGAGATAATGAGCAGTTCTTC
TRBD2 TRBJ2-7 few TRBV10-2 CASSRLAGGMGEQYF TGCGCCAGCAGTAGACTAGCGGGAGGGATGGGCGAGCAGTACTTC
TRBD1 TRBJ1-5 NA TRBV15 CATSPGTGARQPQHF TGTGCCACCAGCCCTGGGACAGGGGCCAGGCAGCCCCAGCATTTT
TRBD2 TRBJ2-2 NA TRBV7-9 CASSSPLKRGSGGELFF TGTGCCAGCAGCTCCCCGCTCAAACGCGGGAGCGGCGGGGAGCTGTTTTTT
NA TRBJ2-1 NA TRBV6-5 CASSYGGSSRNEQFF TGTGCCAGCAGTTACGGGGGGTCATCGCGCAATGAGCAGTTCTTC
TRBD1 TRBJ2-6 NA TRBV19 CASHIRGTAGANVLTF TGTGCCAGCCATATTAGGGGGACAGCCGGGGCCAACGTCCTGACTTTC
TRBD1 TRBJ1-2 NA TRBV2 CASRGDRVSDYGYTF TGTGCCAGCAGGGGGGACAGGGTGAGCGACTATGGCTACACCTTC
NA TRBJ1-5 NA TRBV27 CASSRGASVNQPQHF TGTGCCAGCAGTCGGGGAGCAAGCGTGAATCAGCCCCAGCATTTT
TRBD2 TRBJ2-3 NA TRBV4-2 CASSQPGGPTDTQYF TGTGCCAGCAGCCAACCGGGAGGGCCCACGGATACGCAGTATTTT
TRBD2 TRBJ2-5 NA TRBV10-1 CASSVAGGETQYF TGCGCCAGCAGCGTAGCGGGAGGGGAGACCCAGTACTTC
TRBD1 TRBJ2-7 NA TRBV6-1 CASSDQGARTYEQYF TGTGCCAGCAGTGATCAGGGGGCGAGGACGTACGAGCAGTACTTC
NA TRBJ2-1 NA TRBV11-3 CASSPVLAGEQFF TGTGCCAGCAGCCCGGTACTGGCGGGGGAGCAGTTCTTC
TRBD1 TRBJ2-7 once TRBV28 CASNQSGTGVFEQYF TGTGCCAGCAATCAATCCGGGACAGGGGTTTTCGAGCAGTACTTC
TRBD2 TRBJ2-7 NA TRBV7-8 CASSLGRLAGFGEQYF TGTGCCAGCAGCTTAGGAAGACTAGCGGGGTTCGGCGAGCAGTACTTC
TRBD1 TRBJ1-2 NA TRBV19 CASSRSQGPYGYTF TGTGCCAGTAGTCGGTCACAGGGGCCCTATGGCTACACCTTC
TRBD1 TRBJ1-1 NA TRBV7-9 CASSRQGDTEAFF TGTGCCAGCAGCCGACAGGGAGACACTGAAGCTTTCTTT
TRBD2 TRBJ2-7 NA TRBV5-4 CASSSGGLAGAYEQYF TGTGCCAGCAGCTCGGGGGGACTAGCGGGAGCCTACGAGCAGTACTTC